This T cell receptor beta chain stems from a study of blood T cell repertoires in COVID-19. With 0 bases removed from V and 1 base from J, the gap between germline ends came to 8 bases. CDR1 and CDR2 from the germline V gene are SGHKS and YYEKEE (reference sequence). The length of the CDR3 is 14 residues. This clone has a count of ten or more. Produced via immunoSEQ multiplex PCR; TCRdb's table is partial and in-frame only. The sample records 100,000 to 150,000 clones, about 84% being singletons. This chain uses TRBV5-5 with TRBJ2-7, with unresolved D. This clonotype was obtained from a woman aged 55-75 years with acute or convalescent COVID-19. The specimen was peripheral blood. DNA of the CDR3: TGTGCCAGCAGCTTGGACACCCCTTCCTACGAGCAGTACTTC. This gives the protein CASSLDTPSYEQYF.